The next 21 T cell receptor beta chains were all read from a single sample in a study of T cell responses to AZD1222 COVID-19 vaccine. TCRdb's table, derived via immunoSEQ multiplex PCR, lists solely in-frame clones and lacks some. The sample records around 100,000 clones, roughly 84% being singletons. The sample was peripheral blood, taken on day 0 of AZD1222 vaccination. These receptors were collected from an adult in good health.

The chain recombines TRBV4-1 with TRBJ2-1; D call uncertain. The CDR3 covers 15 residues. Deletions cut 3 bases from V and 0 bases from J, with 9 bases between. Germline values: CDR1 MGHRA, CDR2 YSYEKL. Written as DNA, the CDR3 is TGCGCCAGCAGCCAGACTCTCAGCTCCTACAATGAGCAGTTCTTC. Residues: CASSQTLSSYNEQFF.

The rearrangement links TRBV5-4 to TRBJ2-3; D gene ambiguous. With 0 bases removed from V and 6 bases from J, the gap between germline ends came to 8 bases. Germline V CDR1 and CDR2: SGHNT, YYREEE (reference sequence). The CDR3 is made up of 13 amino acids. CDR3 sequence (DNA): TGTGCCAGCAGCTTGGTAGCAGAGGATACGCAGTATTTT. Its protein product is CASSLVAEDTQYF.

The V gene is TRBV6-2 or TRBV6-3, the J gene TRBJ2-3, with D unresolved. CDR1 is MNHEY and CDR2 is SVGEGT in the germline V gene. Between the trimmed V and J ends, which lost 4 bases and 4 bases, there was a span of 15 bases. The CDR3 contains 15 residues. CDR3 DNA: TGTGCCAGCAGTTTGGGGATCTTGTTGGCAGATACGCAGTATTTT. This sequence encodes CASSLGILLADTQYF.

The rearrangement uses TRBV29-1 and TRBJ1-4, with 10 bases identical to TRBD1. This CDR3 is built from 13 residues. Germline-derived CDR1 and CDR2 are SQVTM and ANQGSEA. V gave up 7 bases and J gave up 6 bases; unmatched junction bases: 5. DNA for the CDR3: TGCAGCGCCGGGACAGGGGCGGATGAAAAACTGTTTTTT. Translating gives CSAGTGADEKLFF.

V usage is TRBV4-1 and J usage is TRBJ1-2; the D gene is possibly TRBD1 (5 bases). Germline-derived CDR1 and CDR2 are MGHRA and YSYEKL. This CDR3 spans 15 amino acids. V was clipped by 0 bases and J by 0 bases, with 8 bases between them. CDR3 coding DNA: TGCGCCAGCAGCCAAGACTGGGGCTCTAACTATGGCTACACCTTC. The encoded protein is CASSQDWGSNYGYTF.

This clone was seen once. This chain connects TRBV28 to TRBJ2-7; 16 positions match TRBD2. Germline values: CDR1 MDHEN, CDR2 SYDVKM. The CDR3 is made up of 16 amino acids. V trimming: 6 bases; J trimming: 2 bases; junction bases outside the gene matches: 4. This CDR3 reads CASRGGTSGRAYEQYF. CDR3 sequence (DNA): TGTGCCAGCAGGGGGGGGACTAGCGGGAGGGCCTACGAGCAGTACTTC. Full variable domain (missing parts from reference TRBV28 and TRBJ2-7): DVKVTQSSRYLVKRTGEKVFLECVQDMDHENMFWYRQDPGLGLRLIYFSYDVKMKEKGDIPEGYSVSREKKERFSLILESASTNQTSMYLCASRGGTSGRAYEQYFGPGTRLTVT.

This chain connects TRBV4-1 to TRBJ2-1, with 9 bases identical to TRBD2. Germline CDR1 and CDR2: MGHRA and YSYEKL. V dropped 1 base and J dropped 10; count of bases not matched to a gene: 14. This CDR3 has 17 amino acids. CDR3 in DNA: TGCGCCAGCAGCCAAGCCCATGGGGCGGGAGGGCCCCAGGAGCAGTTCTTC. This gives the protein CASSQAHGAGGPQEQFF.

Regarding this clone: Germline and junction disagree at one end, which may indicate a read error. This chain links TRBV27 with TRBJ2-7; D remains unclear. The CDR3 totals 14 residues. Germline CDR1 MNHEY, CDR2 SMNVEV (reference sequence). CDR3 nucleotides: TGTGCCAGCAGTCCTTTTAATTCCCCCCCGGCCCTAGACTTC. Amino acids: CASSPFNSPPALDF.

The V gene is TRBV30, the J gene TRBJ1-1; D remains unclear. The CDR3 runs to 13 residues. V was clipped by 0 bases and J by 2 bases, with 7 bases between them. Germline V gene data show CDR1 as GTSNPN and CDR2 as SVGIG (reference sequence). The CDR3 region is CAWSVGSNTEAFF. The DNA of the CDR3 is TGTGCCTGGAGTGTCGGGTCCAACACTGAAGCTTTCTTT. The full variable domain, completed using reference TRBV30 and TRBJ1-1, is SQTIHQWPATLVQPVGSPLSLECTVEGTSNPNLYWYRQAAGRGLQLLFYSVGIGQISSEVPQNLSASRPQDRQFILSSKKLLLSDSGFYLCAWSVGSNTEAFFGQGTRLTVV.

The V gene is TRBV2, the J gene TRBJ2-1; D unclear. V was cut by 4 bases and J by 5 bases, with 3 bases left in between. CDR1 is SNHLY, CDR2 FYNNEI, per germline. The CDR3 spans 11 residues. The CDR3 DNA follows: TGTGCCAGCAGTGGACACAATGAGCAGTTCTTC. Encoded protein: CASSGHNEQFF.

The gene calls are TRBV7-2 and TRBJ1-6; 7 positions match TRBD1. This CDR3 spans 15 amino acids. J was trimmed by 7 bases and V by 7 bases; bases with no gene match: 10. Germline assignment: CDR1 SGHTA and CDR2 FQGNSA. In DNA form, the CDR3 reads TGTGCCAGCACCAGCGGAAACAGGGGCAATTCACCCCTCCACTTT. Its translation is CASTSGNRGNSPLHF.

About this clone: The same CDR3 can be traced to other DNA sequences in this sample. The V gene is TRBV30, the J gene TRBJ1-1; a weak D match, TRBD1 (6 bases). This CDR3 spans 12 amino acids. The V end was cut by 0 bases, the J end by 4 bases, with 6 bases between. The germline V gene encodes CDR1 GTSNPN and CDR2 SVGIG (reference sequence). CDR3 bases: TGTGCCTGGAGTGTCAGGGGCACTGAAGCTTTCTTT. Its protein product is CAWSVRGTEAFF.

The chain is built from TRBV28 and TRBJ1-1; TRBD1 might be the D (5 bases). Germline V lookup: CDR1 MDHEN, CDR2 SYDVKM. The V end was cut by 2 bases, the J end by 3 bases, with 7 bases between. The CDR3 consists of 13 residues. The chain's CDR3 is CASSLMGDTEAFF. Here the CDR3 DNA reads TGTGCCAGCAGTTTAATGGGGGACACTGAAGCTTTCTTT.

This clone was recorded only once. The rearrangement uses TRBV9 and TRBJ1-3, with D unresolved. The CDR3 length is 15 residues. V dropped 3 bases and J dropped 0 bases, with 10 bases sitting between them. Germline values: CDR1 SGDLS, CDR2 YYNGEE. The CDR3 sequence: CASSGHLSSGNTIYF. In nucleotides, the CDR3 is TGTGCCAGCAGCGGCCACCTGAGCTCTGGAAACACCATATATTTT.

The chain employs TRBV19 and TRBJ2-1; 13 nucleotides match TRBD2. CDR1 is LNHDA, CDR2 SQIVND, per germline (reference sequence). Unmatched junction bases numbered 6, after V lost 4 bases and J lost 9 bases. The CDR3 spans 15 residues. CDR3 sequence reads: CASSTGLAGIGEQFF. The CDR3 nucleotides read TGTGCCAGTAGTACGGGACTAGCGGGAATTGGTGAGCAGTTCTTC.

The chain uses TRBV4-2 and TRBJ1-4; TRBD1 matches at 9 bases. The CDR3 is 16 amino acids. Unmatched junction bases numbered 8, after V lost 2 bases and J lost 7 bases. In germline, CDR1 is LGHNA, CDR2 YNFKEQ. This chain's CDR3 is CASSQPPGTGIEKLFF. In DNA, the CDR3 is TGTGCCAGCAGCCAACCTCCTGGGACAGGGATTGAAAAACTGTTTTTT.

The chain's CDR3 is CASSYRRISYEQYF. The CDR3 DNA follows: TGTGCCAGCAGTTATAGACGGATCTCCTACGAGCAGTACTTC. The chain combines TRBV6-9 with TRBJ2-7; no firm D call. The CDR3 has 14 amino acids. The V and J ends lost 2 bases and 0 bases respectively, with 8 bases between them. Looked up from germline, CDR1 is MNHGY and CDR2 is SVAAGI.

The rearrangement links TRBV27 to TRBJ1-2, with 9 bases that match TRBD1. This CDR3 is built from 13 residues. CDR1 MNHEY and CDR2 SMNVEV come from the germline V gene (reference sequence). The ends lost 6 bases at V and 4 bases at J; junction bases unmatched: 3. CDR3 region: CASSRDRVYGYTF. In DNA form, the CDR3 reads TGTGCCAGCAGCAGGGACAGGGTCTATGGCTACACCTTC.

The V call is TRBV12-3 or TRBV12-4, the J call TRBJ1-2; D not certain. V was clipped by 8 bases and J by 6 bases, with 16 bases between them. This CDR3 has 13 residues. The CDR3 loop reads CASHTVSTHGYTF. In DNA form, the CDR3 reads TGTGCCAGCCACACCGTTAGTACTCATGGCTACACCTTC.

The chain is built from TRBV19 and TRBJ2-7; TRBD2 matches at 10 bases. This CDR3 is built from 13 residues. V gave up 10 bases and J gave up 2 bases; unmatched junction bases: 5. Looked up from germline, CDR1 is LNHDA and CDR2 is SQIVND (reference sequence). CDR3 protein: CATRTSGTYEQYF. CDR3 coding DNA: TGTGCCACCCGGACTAGCGGCACCTACGAGCAGTACTTC.

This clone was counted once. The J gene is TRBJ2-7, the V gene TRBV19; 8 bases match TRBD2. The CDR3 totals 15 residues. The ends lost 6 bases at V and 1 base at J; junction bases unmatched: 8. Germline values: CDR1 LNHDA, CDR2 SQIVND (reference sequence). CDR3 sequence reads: CASRETSDPSYEQYF. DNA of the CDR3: TGTGCCAGTAGAGAGACTAGCGACCCGTCCTACGAGCAGTACTTC.